This T cell receptor beta chain stems from a study of cytotoxic CD8 clonotypes in ibrutinib-treated CLL. Germline lookup yields CDR1 SQVTM and CDR2 ANQGSEA. This CDR3 spans 13 amino acids. Trimming took 7 bases from V and 4 from J; bases not matched to a gene: 8. Only in-frame clones appear in the TCRdb table, and some are missing; sequencing was by immunoSEQ multiplex PCR. This sample has about 50,000 clones, with over 65% found just once. The gene calls are TRBV29-1 and TRBJ1-2; TRBD1 matches at 8 bases. This clonotype originated in a human donor with chronic lymphocytic leukemia. The source was PBMCs, collected after 24 months of ibrutinib treatment. CDR3 amino acids: CSDQGQGGYGYTF. The CDR3 coding sequence is TGCAGCGACCAAGGACAGGGTGGCTATGGCTACACCTTC.